Each of the 15 T cell receptor beta chains below was sequenced from the same sample in a study of shared clonotypes between healthy human individuals. Clones were sequenced by immunoSEQ multiplex PCR, and TCRdb holds only the in-frame ones, with some missing. The sample has more than 2 million clones, approximately 94% seen once. The sequencing sample was made of naive CD4+ T cells sorted from blood. Subset defined: CD45RA+ positively selected. Every receptor here comes from a man younger than 35 in good health.

This chain joins TRBV29-1 and TRBJ1-2, with D tentatively TRBD1 (6 bases). This CDR3 has 14 residues. The V end lost 3 bases, the J end lost 4 bases, and 15 bases lay between the germline ends. Germline V gene data show CDR1 as SQVTM and CDR2 as ANQGSEA. This chain's CDR3 is CSVDPTGLGYGYTF. DNA of the CDR3: TGCAGCGTTGACCCGACAGGATTAGGCTATGGCTACACCTTC. The variable domain in full, completed from reference TRBV29-1 and TRBJ1-2, reads SAVISQKPSRDICQRGTSLTIQCQVDSQVTMMFWYRQQPGQSLTLIATANQGSEATYESGFVIDKFPISRPNLTFSTLTVSNMSPEDSSIYLCSVDPTGLGYGYTFGSGTRLTVV.

The gene calls are TRBV6-5 and TRBJ2-1; D is unclear. Germline CDR1 is MNHEY and CDR2 is SVGAGI. V lost 0 bases, J lost 8 bases, and 11 bases lay in between. The CDR3 length is 14 residues. The CDR3, as DNA: TGTGCCAGCAGTTACTCGGGCAACCGGGATGAGCAGTTCTTC. Translating gives CASSYSGNRDEQFF.

CDR3 in amino acids: CASGQGTGVQPQHF. DNA for the CDR3: TGTGCCAGCGGGCAAGGGACAGGGGTGCAGCCCCAGCATTTT. This chain joins TRBV6-5 and TRBJ1-5; 10 bases map to TRBD1. The germline V gene has CDR1 MNHEY and CDR2 SVGAGI. V lost 8 bases to trimming and J lost 7 bases; unmatched junction nucleotides: 8. The CDR3 sequence is 14 residues long.

The chain couples TRBV10-3 to TRBJ2-7; D is perhaps TRBD2 (6 bases). V gave up 2 bases and J gave up 0 bases, with 14 bases separating them. The CDR3 spans 16 residues. Germline loops: CDR1 ENHRY, CDR2 SYGVKD. CDR3 sequence: CAISEMGGLSSYEQYF. For the CDR3, the DNA is TGTGCCATCAGTGAGATGGGGGGTTTGAGCTCCTACGAGCAGTACTTC.

V and J are TRBV4-3 and TRBJ2-5; D might be TRBD2 (5 bases). The CDR3 is made up of 15 amino acids. Germline V gives CDR1 LGHNA, CDR2 YSLEER. The ends were cut back, 0 bases at V and 0 bases at J, with 8 bases in the middle. The CDR3 DNA is TGCGCCAGCAGCCAAGAGGGAGCGGACCAAGAGACCCAGTACTTC. Translated, it gives CASSQEGADQETQYF.

The chain has TRBV28 and TRBJ1-2; 9 bases agree with TRBD1. The CDR3 runs 15 residues. Germline CDR1 reads MDHEN; CDR2 reads SYDVKM. V lost 5 bases to trimming and J lost 3 bases; unmatched junction nucleotides: 7. This CDR3 is CASSAWTGVDYGYTF. CDR3 DNA sequence: TGTGCCAGCAGTGCTTGGACAGGGGTGGACTATGGCTACACCTTC.

This chain uses TRBV10-3 with TRBJ1-2; D gene unclear. Trimming took off 6 bases at V and 7 bases at J, with 21 bases between the two ends. CDR3 size: 15 residues. Germline V gives CDR1 ENHRY, CDR2 SYGVKD. In nucleotides, the CDR3 is TGTGCCATCAGCGATACCGGGTCAGGAGGTTCTGGCTACACCTTC. Protein product: CAISDTGSGGSGYTF.

This clone has only one observation. This chain links TRBV5-1 with TRBJ2-5; D is possibly TRBD2 (5 bases). Germline lookup yields CDR1 SGHRS and CDR2 YFSETQ. V lost 1 base and J lost 2, with 12 bases in between. This CDR3 spans 15 amino acids. As DNA, the CDR3 is TGCGCCAGCAGCTTGCAATCCGGGATACAAGAGACCCAGTACTTC. It codes for CASSLQSGIQETQYF.

This clone was seen a single time. Additional DNA sequences in this sample encode the identical CDR3. The chain has TRBV9 and TRBJ2-5; 10 bases are shared with TRBD2. CDR1 SGDLS and CDR2 YYNGEE come from the germline V gene. The CDR3 contains 15 residues. With V trimmed by 0 bases and J by 3 bases, 2 bases remained unmatched. CDR3 bases: TGTGCCAGCAGCGTAGGGCTAGCGGGAGAAGAGACCCAGTACTTC. It is translated as CASSVGLAGEETQYF.

The chain carries TRBV7-2 and TRBJ2-7; the D is unclear. V dropped 3 bases and J dropped 1 base, with 10 bases sitting between them. The CDR3 consists of 14 residues. Germline V CDR1 and CDR2: SGHTA, FQGNSA. CDR3 DNA: TGTGCCAGCAGCTTGCAGACATTATCCTACGAGCAGTACTTC. This encodes CASSLQTLSYEQYF.

The genes are TRBV7-3 and TRBJ2-7; 10 bases agree with TRBD1. Trimming took 2 bases from V and 2 from J; bases not matched to a gene: 0. Per germline, CDR1 SGHTA and CDR2 FQGTGA. The CDR3 totals 14 residues. Here the CDR3 reads CASSLDRGPYEQYF. CDR3 coding DNA: TGTGCCAGCAGCTTAGACAGGGGGCCCTACGAGCAGTACTTC. Full variable domain (rest looked up from reference TRBV7-3 and TRBJ2-7): GAGVSQTPSNKVTEKGKYVELRCDPISGHTALYWYRQSLGQGPEFLIYFQGTGAADDSGLPNDRFFAVRPEGSVSTLKIQRTERGDSAVYLCASSLDRGPYEQYFGPGTRLTVT.

The chain links TRBV28 to TRBJ2-2; TRBD1 aligns across 7 bases. The CDR3 covers 15 residues. CDR1 and CDR2 (germline): MDHEN, SYDVKM. Trimming took 5 bases from V and 4 from J; bases not matched to a gene: 7. CDR3: CASSLGQISTGELFF. CDR3 nucleotides: TGTGCCAGCAGTCTGGGACAGATAAGCACCGGGGAGCTGTTTTTT.

V is TRBV7-9 and J is TRBJ2-1; D gene uncertain. The CDR3 runs to 15 residues. Deletions cut 5 bases from V and 0 bases from J, with 11 bases between. The V gene's germline CDR1 is SEHNR and CDR2 FQNEAQ (reference sequence). The CDR3 reads CASSLGRTSYNEQFF. The DNA for the CDR3 is TGTGCCAGCAGCCTGGGAAGGACCTCCTACAATGAGCAGTTCTTC.

This chain links TRBV5-1 with TRBJ1-6; 9 bases map to TRBD1. CDR1 is SGHRS and CDR2 is YFSETQ in the germline V gene. J gave up 4 bases and V 2 bases, and 4 bases lay outside the gene matches. The CDR3 totals 16 residues. The CDR3, as DNA: TGCGCCAGCAGCTTTGGGGACAGGGAATATAATTCACCCCTCCACTTT. Amino acid sequence: CASSFGDREYNSPLHF.

The chain uses TRBV14 and TRBJ1-2; maybe TRBD1 (6 bases). CDR3 length equals 15 residues. CDR1 SGHDN and CDR2 FVKESK come from the germline V gene. Trimming removed 4 bases from V and 5 bases from J, with 17 bases in between. The CDR3 bases are TGTGCCAGCAGCCGGGATGCGGGGGCGCGGTATGGCTACACCTTC. It yields the protein CASSRDAGARYGYTF.